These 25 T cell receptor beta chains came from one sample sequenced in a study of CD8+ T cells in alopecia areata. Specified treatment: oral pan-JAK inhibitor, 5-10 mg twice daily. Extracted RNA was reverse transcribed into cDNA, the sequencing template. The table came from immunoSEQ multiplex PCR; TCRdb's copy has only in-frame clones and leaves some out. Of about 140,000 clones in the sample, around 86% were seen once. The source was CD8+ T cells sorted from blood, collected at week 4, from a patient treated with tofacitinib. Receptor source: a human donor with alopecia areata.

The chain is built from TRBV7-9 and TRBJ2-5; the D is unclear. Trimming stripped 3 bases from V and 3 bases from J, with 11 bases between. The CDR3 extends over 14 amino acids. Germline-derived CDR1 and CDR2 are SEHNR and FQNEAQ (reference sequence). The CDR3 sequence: CASSFSSPEETQYF. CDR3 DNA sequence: TGTGCCAGCAGCTTTTCTAGTCCGGAAGAGACCCAGTACTTC.

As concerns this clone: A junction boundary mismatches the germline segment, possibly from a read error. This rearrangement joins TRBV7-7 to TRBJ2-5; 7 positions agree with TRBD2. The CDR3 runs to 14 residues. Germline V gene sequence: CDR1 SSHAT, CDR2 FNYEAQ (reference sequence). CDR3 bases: TGTGCTAGCAGCTTTTCGGCTAGCGGAGAGACCCAGTACTTC. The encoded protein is CASSFSASGETQYF.

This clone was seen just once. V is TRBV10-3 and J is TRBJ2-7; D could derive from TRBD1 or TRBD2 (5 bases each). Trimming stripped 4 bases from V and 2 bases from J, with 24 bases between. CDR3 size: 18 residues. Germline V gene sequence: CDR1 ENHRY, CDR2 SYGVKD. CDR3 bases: TGTGCCATCAGTGCAGGAAGGGACGGAGAAGTCGAACCCTACGAGCAGTACTTC. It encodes CAISAGRDGEVEPYEQYF.

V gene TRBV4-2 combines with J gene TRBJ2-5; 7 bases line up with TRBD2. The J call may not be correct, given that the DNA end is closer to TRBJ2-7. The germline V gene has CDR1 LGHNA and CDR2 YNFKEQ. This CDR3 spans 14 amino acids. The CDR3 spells CASSQGGLTYEQYF. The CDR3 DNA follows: TGTGCCAGCAGCCAGGGAGGGCTTACCTACGAGCAGTACTTC.

CDR3 residues: CASSLSRDRVHEQYF. CDR3 DNA: TGTGCCAGCAGCCTGAGCCGGGACAGGGTCCACGAGCAGTACTTC. The chain employs TRBV27 and TRBJ2-7; 9 nucleotides agree with TRBD1. There are 15 residues in the CDR3. Germline assignment: CDR1 MNHEY and CDR2 SMNVEV (reference sequence). With 6 bases clipped from V and 5 bases from J, the junction kept 11 bases outside the gene matches.

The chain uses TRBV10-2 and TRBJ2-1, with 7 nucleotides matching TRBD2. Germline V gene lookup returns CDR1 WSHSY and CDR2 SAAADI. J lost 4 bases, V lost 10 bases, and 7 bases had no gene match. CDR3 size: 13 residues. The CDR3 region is CATAGEVYNEQFF. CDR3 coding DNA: TGCGCCACTGCGGGGGAGGTGTACAATGAGCAGTTCTTC.

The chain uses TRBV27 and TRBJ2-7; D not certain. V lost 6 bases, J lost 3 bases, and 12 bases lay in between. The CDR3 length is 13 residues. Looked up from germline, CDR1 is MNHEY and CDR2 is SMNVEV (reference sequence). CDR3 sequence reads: CASRIQGNYEQYF. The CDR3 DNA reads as TGTGCCAGCAGGATCCAAGGAAACTACGAGCAGTACTTC.

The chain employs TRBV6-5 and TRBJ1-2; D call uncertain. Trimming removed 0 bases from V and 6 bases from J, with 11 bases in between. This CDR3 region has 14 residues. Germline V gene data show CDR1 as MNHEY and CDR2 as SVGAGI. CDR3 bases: TGTGCCAGCAGTTACTCATCACAGCGGGATGGCTACACCTTC. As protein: CASSYSSQRDGYTF.

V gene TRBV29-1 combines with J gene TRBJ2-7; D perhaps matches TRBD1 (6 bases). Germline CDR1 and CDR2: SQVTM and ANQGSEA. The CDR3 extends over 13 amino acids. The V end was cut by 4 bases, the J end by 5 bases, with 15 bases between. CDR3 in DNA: TGCAGCGTTGCGCGGCAGGGGAGAGACGAGCAGTACTTC. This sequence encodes CSVARQGRDEQYF.

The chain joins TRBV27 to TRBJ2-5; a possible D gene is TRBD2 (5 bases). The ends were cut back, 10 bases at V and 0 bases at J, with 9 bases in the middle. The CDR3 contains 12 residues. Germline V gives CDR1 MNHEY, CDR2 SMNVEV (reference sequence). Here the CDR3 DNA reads TGTGCCACCAAGGACTACCAAGAGACCCAGTACTTC. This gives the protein CATKDYQETQYF.

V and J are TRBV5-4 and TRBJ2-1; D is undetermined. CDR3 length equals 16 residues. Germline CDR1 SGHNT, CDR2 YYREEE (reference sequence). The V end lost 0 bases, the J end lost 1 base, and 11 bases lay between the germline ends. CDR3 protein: CASSLAVGSSYNEQFF. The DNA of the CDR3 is TGTGCCAGCAGCTTGGCCGTGGGATCGTCCTACAATGAGCAGTTCTTC.

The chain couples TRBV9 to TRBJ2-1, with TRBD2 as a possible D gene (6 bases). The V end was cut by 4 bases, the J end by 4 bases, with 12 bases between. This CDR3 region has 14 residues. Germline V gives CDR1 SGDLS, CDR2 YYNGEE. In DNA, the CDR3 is TGTGCCAGCAGCCCGGGGGACGATTACAATGAGCAGTTCTTC. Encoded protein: CASSPGDDYNEQFF.

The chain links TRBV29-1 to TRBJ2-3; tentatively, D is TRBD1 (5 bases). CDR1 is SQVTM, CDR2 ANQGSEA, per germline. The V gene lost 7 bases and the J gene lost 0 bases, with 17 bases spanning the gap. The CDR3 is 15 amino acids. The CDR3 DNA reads TGCAGCGCCGCCGTATCGACAGCTAGCACAGATACGCAGTATTTT. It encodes CSAAVSTASTDTQYF.

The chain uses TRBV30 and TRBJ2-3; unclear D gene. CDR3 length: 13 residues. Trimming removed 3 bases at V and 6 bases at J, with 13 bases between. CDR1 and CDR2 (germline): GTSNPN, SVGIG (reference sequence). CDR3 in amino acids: CAWSRILFDTQYF. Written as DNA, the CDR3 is TGTGCCTGGAGCAGGATTTTGTTTGATACGCAGTATTTT.

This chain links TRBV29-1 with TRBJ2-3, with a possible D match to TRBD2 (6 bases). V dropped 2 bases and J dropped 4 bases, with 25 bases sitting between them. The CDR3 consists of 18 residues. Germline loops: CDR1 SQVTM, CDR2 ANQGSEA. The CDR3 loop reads CSVESWPGRGAIPDTQYF. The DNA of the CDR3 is TGCAGCGTTGAAAGCTGGCCAGGGCGGGGAGCCATTCCAGATACGCAGTATTTT.

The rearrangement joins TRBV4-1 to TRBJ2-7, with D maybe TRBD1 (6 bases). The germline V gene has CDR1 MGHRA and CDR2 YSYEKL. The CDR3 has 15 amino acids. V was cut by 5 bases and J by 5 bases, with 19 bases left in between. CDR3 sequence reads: CASSRQWGRGNEQYF. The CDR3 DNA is TGCGCCAGCAGCAGACAGTGGGGTAGGGGGAACGAGCAGTACTTC.

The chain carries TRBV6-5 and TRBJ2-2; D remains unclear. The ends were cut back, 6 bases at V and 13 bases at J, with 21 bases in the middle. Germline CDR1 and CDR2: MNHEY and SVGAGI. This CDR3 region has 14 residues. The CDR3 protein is CASRHFRDRATLFF. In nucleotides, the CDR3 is TGTGCCAGCAGACACTTTCGAGACCGGGCGACGCTGTTTTTT.

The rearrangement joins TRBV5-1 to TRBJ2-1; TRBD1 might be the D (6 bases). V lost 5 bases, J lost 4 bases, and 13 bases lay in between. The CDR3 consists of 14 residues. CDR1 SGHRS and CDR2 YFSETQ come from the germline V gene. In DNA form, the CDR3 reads TGCGCCAGCAGTTCGTCAACAGGGTACAATGAGCAGTTCTTC. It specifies CASSSSTGYNEQFF.

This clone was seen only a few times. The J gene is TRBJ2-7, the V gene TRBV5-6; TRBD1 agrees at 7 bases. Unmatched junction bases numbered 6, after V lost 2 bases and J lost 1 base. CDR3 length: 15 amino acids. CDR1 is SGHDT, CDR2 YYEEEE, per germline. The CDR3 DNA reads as TGTGCCAGCAGCTTACCATGGACAGGATCCTACGAGCAGTACTTC. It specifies CASSLPWTGSYEQYF.

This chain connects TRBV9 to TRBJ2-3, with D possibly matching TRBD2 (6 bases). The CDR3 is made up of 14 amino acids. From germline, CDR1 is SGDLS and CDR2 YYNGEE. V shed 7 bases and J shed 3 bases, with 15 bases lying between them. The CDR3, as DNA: TGTGCCAGCGGGGGAGGCGCGGGTACAGATACGCAGTATTTT. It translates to CASGGGAGTDTQYF.

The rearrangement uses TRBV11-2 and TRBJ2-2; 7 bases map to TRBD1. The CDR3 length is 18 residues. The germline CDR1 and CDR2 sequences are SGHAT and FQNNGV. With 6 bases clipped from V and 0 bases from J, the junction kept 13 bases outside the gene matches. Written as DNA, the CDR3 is TGTGCCAGCAGTTTTGAAGACACAGGGGTAGCGAACACCGGGGAGCTGTTTTTT. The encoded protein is CASSFEDTGVANTGELFF.

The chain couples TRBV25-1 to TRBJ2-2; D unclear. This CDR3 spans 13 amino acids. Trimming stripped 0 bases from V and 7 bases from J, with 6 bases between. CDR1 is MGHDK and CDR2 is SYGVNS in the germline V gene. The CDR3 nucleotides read TGTGCCAGCAGTGAATATTCGGTCGGGGAGCTGTTTTTT. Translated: CASSEYSVGELFF.

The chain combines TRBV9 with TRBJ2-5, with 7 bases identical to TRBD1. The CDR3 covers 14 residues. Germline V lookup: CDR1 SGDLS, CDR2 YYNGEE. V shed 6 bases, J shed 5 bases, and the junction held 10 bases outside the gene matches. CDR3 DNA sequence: TGTGCCAGCAACCTGGGGACAGATGGCGAGACCCAGTACTTC. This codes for CASNLGTDGETQYF. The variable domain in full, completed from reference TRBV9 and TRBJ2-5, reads DSGVTQTPKHLITATGQRVTLRCSPRSGDLSVYWYQQSLDQGLQFLIQYYNGEERAKGNILERFSAQQFPDLHSELNLSSLELGDSALYFCASNLGTDGETQYFGPGTRLLVL.

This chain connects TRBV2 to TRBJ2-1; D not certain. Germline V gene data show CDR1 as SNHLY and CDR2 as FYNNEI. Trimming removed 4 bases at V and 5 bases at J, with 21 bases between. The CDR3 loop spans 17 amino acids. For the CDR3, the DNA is TGTGCCAGCAGTGTTCCGGCTGGATTAAGGAGAAACAATGAGCAGTTCTTC. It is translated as CASSVPAGLRRNNEQFF.

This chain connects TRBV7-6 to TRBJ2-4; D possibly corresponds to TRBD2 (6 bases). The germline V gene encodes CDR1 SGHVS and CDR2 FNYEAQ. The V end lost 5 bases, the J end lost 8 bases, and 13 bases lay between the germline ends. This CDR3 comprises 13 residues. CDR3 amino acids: CASSPTSWDIQYF. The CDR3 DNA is TGTGCCAGCAGCCCCACTAGCTGGGACATTCAGTACTTC. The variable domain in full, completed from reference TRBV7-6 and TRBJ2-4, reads GAGVSQSPRYKVTKRGQDVALRCDPISGHVSLYWYRQALGQGPEFLTYFNYEAQQDKSGLPNDRFSAERPEGSISTLTIQRTEQRDSAMYRCASSPTSWDIQYFGAGTRLSVL.